This TCR beta chain derives from a study of T-cell memory formation after mild COVID-19. The CDR3 sequence is 13 residues long. V lost 0 bases and J 5 bases, leaving 8 bases between the germline ends. CDR1 SGDLS and CDR2 YYNGEE come from the germline V gene. MiXCR, run by TCRdb on the 5' RACE reads, gives a single entry per CDR3 protein. The sample shows around 250,000 distinct CDR3 sequences, 7.5% to 10% of them seen only once. J is TRBJ2-5 and V is TRBV9; D remains ambiguous. This receptor was taken from a man between 18 and 29 years old who had mild COVID-19 (a few samples of this study predate the infection). Cell type and time point are not known. Sequencing was performed on PBMCs or a T cell subset sorted from them (not recorded which). CDR3 loop: CASSVGFTETQYF. The CDR3 nucleotides are TGTGCCAGCAGCGTAGGTTTCACGGAGACCCAGTACTTC.